This T cell receptor beta chain was obtained from a study of T-cell reconstitution after alpha-beta-depleted transplantation in children (TCRdb year 2016). Background on the whole study: Using TCR repertoire profiling, the study quantitatively followed how T-cell immune reconstitution unfolded in children after TCRalphabeta/CD19-depleted allogeneic hematopoietic cell transplantation.

The CDR3 sequence holds 14 residues, the cysteine and phenylalanine included. The only DNA kept is the CDR3, 42 bases in frame from the first base. Trimmed from V: 4 bases; trimmed from J: 5 bases; junction bases lacking a gene match: 6. CDR1 and CDR2, per the germline V gene, are SGHTA and FQGNSA. With respect to this clonotype: The specificity of this receptor is unknown. Base qualities are missing; no much larger clone stands one base away.

Read against the paper, the sample's treatment or condition label means: allogeneic hematopoietic cell transplantation with graft depleted of TCRalphabeta T cells and CD19 B cells. Transplant recipients were children who received TCRalphabeta/CD19-depleted allogeneic hematopoietic cell grafts. The library came from PCR. The instrument was an Illumina HiSeq 2500. TCR library preparation used molecular barcoding, with unique molecular identifiers applied to normalize quantification of the TCRbeta repertoire. Through fastp at Q25 and MiXCR, TCRdb rebuilt clones from the public reads, retaining in-frame beta chains. One record per CDR3 amino acid sequence lists the most common genes and DNA. The sample has some 310,000 distinct CDR3 sequences on record, 23% of them singletons. Jointly, the top ten make up about 10% of the sample. Findings and caveats that apply to the study as a whole: The apparently early alphabetaT-cell count recovery about two months after transplant was reportedly dependent on only several hundred rapidly expanded clones derived from non-depleted graft cells. In some patients, high TCRbeta diversity at day 60 was attributed to recipient T cells and intrathymic progenitors that had survived conditioning. The frequencies of hyperexpanded clones fell over the following months, and after one year, T-cell counts and TCRbeta diversity were mostly attributed to newly produced T cells.

The chain links TRBV7-2 with TRBJ2-7; the junction holds 9 bases that match TRBD1. The sequencing used PBMCs, mostly from graft donor cells, collected 180 days after TCRalphabeta/CD19-depleted stem cell transplant. This receptor was obtained from a male patient between 5 and 17 years old who had a stem cell transplant for acute lymphoblastic leukemia, so the T cells may come from the graft donor. The CDR3 protein: CASSSNRGLDEQYF. Here is the DNA: TGTGCCAGCAGCTCGAACAGGGGGCTCGACGAGCAGTACTTC.